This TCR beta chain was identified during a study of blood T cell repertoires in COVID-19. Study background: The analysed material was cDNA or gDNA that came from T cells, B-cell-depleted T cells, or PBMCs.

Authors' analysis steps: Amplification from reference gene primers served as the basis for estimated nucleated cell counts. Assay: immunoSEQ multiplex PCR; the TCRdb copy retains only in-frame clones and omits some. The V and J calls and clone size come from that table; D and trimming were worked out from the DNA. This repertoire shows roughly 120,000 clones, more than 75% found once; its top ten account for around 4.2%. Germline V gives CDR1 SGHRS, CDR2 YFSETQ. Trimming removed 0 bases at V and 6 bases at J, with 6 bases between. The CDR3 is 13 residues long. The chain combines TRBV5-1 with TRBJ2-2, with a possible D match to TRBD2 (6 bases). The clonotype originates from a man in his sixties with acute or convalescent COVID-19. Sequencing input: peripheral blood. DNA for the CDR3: TGCGCCAGCAGCTTGGAGCGGGCCGGGGAGCTGTTTTTT. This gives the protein CASSLERAGELFF.